This is a list of T cell receptor beta chains from one sample in a study of regulatory T cells in long-lasting Graves disease. TCRdb re-analysed the multiplex PCR reads in MiXCR, keeping a single row per CDR3 protein. The sample shows fewer than 450,000 distinct CDR3 sequences, 15% of them seen only once. This sample was shared with a second study, whose subject was T cells in Graves' hyperthyroidism and ophthalmopathy.

Sequences were derived from peripheral blood mononuclear cells (PBMCs), sampled at new diagnosis, from a patient treated with antithyroid drugs. The receptors derive from a woman aged 40 to 50 with Graves disease. Each CDR3 is given with its conserved first and last residue. Fields, in order: V gene, J gene, D gene, clone size, CDR3 protein, CDR3 DNA. D genes are given only for firm matches. Only some rows state a clone size, as once, few, many or a class for expanded clones.

v_gene: TRBV4-1
j_gene: TRBJ1-2
d_gene: TRBD1
abundance: .
CDR3aa: CASSHATGFHYGYTF
CDR3nt: TGCGCCAGCAGCCACGCGACAGGGTTCCACTATGGCTACACCTTC

v_gene: TRBV30
j_gene: TRBJ1-3
d_gene: .
abundance: few
CDR3aa: CAWKPDRLGHTIYF
CDR3nt: TGTGCCTGGAAGCCGGACAGATTAGGGCACACCATATATTTT

v_gene: TRBV20-1
j_gene: TRBJ2-5
d_gene: .
abundance: many
CDR3aa: CSAVLSSRSETQYF
CDR3nt: TGCAGTGCTGTCCTTTCTAGTCGTTCAGAGACCCAGTACTTC

v_gene: TRBV6-2/TRBV6-3
j_gene: TRBJ2-1
d_gene: .
abundance: .
CDR3aa: CASSHLKEQFF
CDR3nt: TGTGCCAGCAGCCATTTAAAAGAGCAGTTCTTC

v_gene: TRBV10-2
j_gene: TRBJ1-4
d_gene: TRBD1
abundance: .
CDR3aa: CASSETGGREKLFF
CDR3nt: TGCGCCAGCAGCGAGACAGGGGGACGGGAAAAACTGTTTTTT

v_gene: TRBV11-3
j_gene: TRBJ2-7
d_gene: TRBD1
abundance: many
CDR3aa: CASSARTGANEQYF
CDR3nt: TGTGCCAGCAGCGCCCGCACAGGGGCCAACGAGCAGTACTTC

v_gene: TRBV12-3/TRBV12-4
j_gene: TRBJ2-5
d_gene: TRBD2
abundance: many
CDR3aa: CASSLGWTSAEAGETQYF
CDR3nt: TGTGCCAGCAGTCTGGGCTGGACTAGCGCCGAGGCTGGGGAGACCCAGTACTTC

v_gene: TRBV20-1
j_gene: TRBJ2-5
d_gene: TRBD2
abundance: many
CDR3aa: CSASDFGTSGLSQETQYF
CDR3nt: TGCAGTGCTAGTGACTTCGGGACTAGCGGACTGAGTCAAGAGACCCAGTACTTC

v_gene: TRBV11-3
j_gene: TRBJ1-2
d_gene: .
abundance: .
CDR3aa: CASSLDRGGYGYTF
CDR3nt: TGTGCCAGCAGCTTAGACAGGGGCGGGTATGGCTACACCTTC

v_gene: TRBV28
j_gene: TRBJ2-3
d_gene: .
abundance: many
CDR3aa: CASRLDTDTQYF
CDR3nt: TGTGCCAGCAGGTTGGACACAGATACGCAGTATTTT

v_gene: TRBV3-1
j_gene: TRBJ2-5
d_gene: .
abundance: many
CDR3aa: CASSWGPRETQYF
CDR3nt: TGTGCCAGCAGCTGGGGTCCCCGAGAGACCCAGTACTTC

v_gene: TRBV7-3
j_gene: TRBJ1-4
d_gene: .
abundance: many
CDR3aa: CASSSPQGGDEKLFF
CDR3nt: TGTGCCAGCAGCTCCCCACAGGGAGGGGATGAAAAACTGTTTTTT

v_gene: TRBV11-2
j_gene: TRBJ2-5
d_gene: .
abundance: many
CDR3aa: CASSPGAKETQYF
CDR3nt: TGTGCCAGCAGCCCCGGAGCCAAAGAGACCCAGTACTTC

v_gene: TRBV19
j_gene: TRBJ2-7
d_gene: .
abundance: many
CDR3aa: CASSLGLSSAYEQYF
CDR3nt: TGTGCCAGTAGTCTTGGTTTAAGTTCAGCCTACGAGCAGTACTTC

v_gene: TRBV20-1
j_gene: TRBJ2-1
d_gene: .
abundance: many
CDR3aa: CSAPGPSPYYNEQFF
CDR3nt: TGCAGTGCCCCCGGTCCTAGCCCTTACTACAATGAGCAGTTCTTC

v_gene: TRBV20-1
j_gene: TRBJ2-7
d_gene: .
abundance: .
CDR3aa: CSALGGSTSVDEQYF
CDR3nt: TGCAGTGCACTAGGGGGCTCGACTAGCGTCGACGAGCAGTACTTC

v_gene: TRBV3-1
j_gene: TRBJ2-1
d_gene: .
abundance: many
CDR3aa: CASSPLGVSSYNEQFF
CDR3nt: TGTGCCAGCAGCCCTCTAGGGGTTAGCTCCTACAATGAGCAGTTCTTC

v_gene: TRBV20-1
j_gene: TRBJ2-1
d_gene: TRBD2
abundance: .
CDR3aa: CSAGNPGLEDHEQFF
CDR3nt: TGCAGTGCGGGAAATCCGGGACTAGAGGACCATGAGCAGTTCTTC

v_gene: TRBV6-1
j_gene: TRBJ1-1
d_gene: TRBD1
abundance: many
CDR3aa: CASSGRQGLEAFF
CDR3nt: TGTGCCAGCAGTGGCAGACAGGGTCTTGAAGCTTTCTTT

v_gene: TRBV12-3/TRBV12-4
j_gene: TRBJ1-2
d_gene: TRBD1
abundance: .
CDR3aa: CASLGRTGEGYTF
CDR3nt: TGTGCCAGCCTCGGACGGACAGGGGAAGGCTACACCTTC

v_gene: TRBV12-3/TRBV12-4
j_gene: TRBJ2-1
d_gene: TRBD2
abundance: many
CDR3aa: CASSTQRETTYNEQFF
CDR3nt: TGTGCCAGCAGTACCCAGCGGGAGACCACCTACAATGAGCAGTTCTTC

v_gene: TRBV6-1
j_gene: TRBJ1-5
d_gene: TRBD1
abundance: many
CDR3aa: CASRRDSRNSNQPQHF
CDR3nt: TGTGCCAGCAGGCGGGACAGTAGAAATAGCAATCAGCCCCAGCATTTT

v_gene: TRBV6-5
j_gene: TRBJ2-1
d_gene: .
abundance: few
CDR3aa: CASSYSPAATNEQFF
CDR3nt: TGTGCCAGCAGTTACTCCCCGGCCGCTACGAATGAGCAGTTCTTC